What follows are 14 T cell receptor beta chains derived from one specimen sequenced in a study of T cell responses to AZD1222 COVID-19 vaccine. TCRdb's copy holds only in-frame clones and misses some; the assay was immunoSEQ multiplex PCR. Here the sample spans about 150,000 clones, 90% being singletons. The sample here was peripheral blood, taken on day 0 of AZD1222 vaccination. These receptors were taken from an adult in good health.

J is TRBJ2-2 and V is TRBV27, with D perhaps assigned TRBD1 or TRBD2 (5 bases each). The CDR3 is 14 residues long. Between the trimmed V and J ends, which lost 6 bases and 5 bases, there was a span of 13 bases. Per germline, CDR1 MNHEY and CDR2 SMNVEV (reference sequence). CDR3 in DNA: TGTGCCAGCAGGTGGGACCGAGGAACCGGGGAGCTGTTTTTT. It codes for CASRWDRGTGELFF.

As concerns this clone: Other DNA sequences from this sample encode an identical CDR3 as well. This chain joins TRBV14 and TRBJ1-1, with D perhaps matching TRBD1 (5 bases). V was shortened by 6 bases and J by 0 bases, with 8 bases between the two germline ends. Germline V gene data show CDR1 as SGHDN and CDR2 as FVKESK. This CDR3 region has 13 residues. The CDR3: CASSRGLNTEAFF. The DNA for the CDR3 is TGTGCCAGCAGTCGGGGACTGAACACTGAAGCTTTCTTT.

V is TRBV9 and J is TRBJ2-1, with D uncertain. V was clipped by 0 bases and J by 3 bases, with 13 bases between them. The CDR3 runs to 16 residues. Looked up from germline, CDR1 is SGDLS and CDR2 is YYNGEE. For the CDR3, the DNA is TGTGCCAGCAGCGTAGTAGCAGGTAACGTCTACAATGAGCAGTTCTTC. This codes for CASSVVAGNVYNEQFF. Together with reference TRBV9 and TRBJ2-1, the CDR3 gives the full variable domain: DSGVTQTPKHLITATGQRVTLRCSPRSGDLSVYWYQQSLDQGLQFLIQYYNGEERAKGNILERFSAQQFPDLHSELNLSSLELGDSALYFCASSVVAGNVYNEQFFGPGTRLTVL.

The rearrangement joins TRBV28 to TRBJ2-5, with D perhaps matching TRBD2 (6 bases). Germline V gene data show CDR1 as MDHEN and CDR2 as SYDVKM. V was clipped by 2 bases and J by 3 bases, with 25 bases between them. This CDR3 has 19 residues. The DNA of the CDR3 is TGTGCCAGCAGTTTAACGGCGGGAAATACCATCAGGTGGAAAGAGACCCAGTACTTC. Translated, it gives CASSLTAGNTIRWKETQYF. Full variable domain (rest looked up from reference TRBV28 and TRBJ2-5): DVKVTQSSRYLVKRTGEKVFLECVQDMDHENMFWYRQDPGLGLRLIYFSYDVKMKEKGDIPEGYSVSREKKERFSLILESASTNQTSMYLCASSLTAGNTIRWKETQYFGPGTRLLVL.

The rearrangement joins TRBV7-9 to TRBJ1-1; D gene unclear. Looked up from germline, CDR1 is SEHNR and CDR2 is FQNEAQ (reference sequence). The CDR3 is made up of 12 amino acids. V was shortened by 1 base and J by 4 bases, with 4 bases between the two germline ends. DNA for the CDR3: TGTGCCAGCAGCTTAGTGGTCACTGAAGCTTTCTTT. Its translation is CASSLVVTEAFF.

The chain is built from TRBV6-5 and TRBJ2-7; weak D call: TRBD2 (5 bases). Germline assignment: CDR1 MNHEY and CDR2 SVGAGI. The CDR3 consists of 14 residues. V lost 6 bases to trimming and J lost 1 base, with 13 bases between them. CDR3 in DNA: TGTGCCAGCAGGTCTAGCCATAAATCCTACGAGCAGTACTTC. Protein sequence: CASRSSHKSYEQYF.

The table lists this clone with a count of one. This sequence joins TRBV7-9 and TRBJ2-2; D call uncertain. The ends were cut back, 5 bases at V and 1 base at J, with 8 bases in the middle. This CDR3 has 14 residues. Looked up from germline, CDR1 is SEHNR and CDR2 is FQNEAQ (reference sequence). The CDR3 protein is CASSPPVNTGELFF. The CDR3 nucleotides read TGTGCCAGCAGCCCCCCCGTGAACACCGGGGAGCTGTTTTTT.

The chain recombines TRBV28 with TRBJ2-1; D unresolved. V gave up 5 bases and J gave up 2 bases, with 7 bases separating them. Looked up from germline, CDR1 is MDHEN and CDR2 is SYDVKM. The CDR3 is 13 amino acids. The CDR3 sequence is CASSTGTYNEQFF. The CDR3, as DNA: TGTGCCAGCAGTACTGGGACCTACAATGAGCAGTTCTTC.

This clone was counted a few times. The V and J genes are TRBV7-9 and TRBJ1-1; no clear D gene. The V gene lost 6 bases and the J gene lost 1 base, with 12 bases spanning the gap. Germline V gives CDR1 SEHNR, CDR2 FQNEAQ (reference sequence). The CDR3 consists of 14 residues. The CDR3 DNA is TGTGCCAGCAGATCAAACGTGGCGAACACTGAAGCTTTCTTT. This codes for CASRSNVANTEAFF.

This clone was counted once. The chain employs TRBV4-1 and TRBJ2-3; D remains unclear. Deletions cut 3 bases from V and 3 bases from J, with 7 bases between. This CDR3 is 13 amino acids long. In germline, CDR1 is MGHRA, CDR2 YSYEKL. CDR3 bases: TGCGCCAGCAGCCACGACATTACAGATACGCAGTATTTT. Protein: CASSHDITDTQYF.

V and J are TRBV30 and TRBJ2-2; 7 bases fit TRBD1. Germline CDR1 and CDR2: GTSNPN and SVGIG (reference sequence). V dropped 5 bases and J dropped 6; count of bases not matched to a gene: 9. CDR3 length: 14 residues. The CDR3 loop is CAWEDRFGSGELFF. The CDR3 DNA reads as TGTGCCTGGGAGGACAGGTTTGGGTCCGGGGAGCTGTTTTTT.

V usage is TRBV4-1 and J usage is TRBJ2-3; 7 nucleotides align to TRBD2. Per germline, CDR1 MGHRA and CDR2 YSYEKL. The CDR3 is 18 amino acids. V was clipped by 3 bases and J by 5 bases; unmatched bases: 17. The CDR3 region has the DNA TGCGCCAGCAGCCAGGGGGGGTTTGGGGCGGCGGTAGTAGATACGCAGTATTTT. Amino acids: CASSQGGFGAAVVDTQYF.

This sequence joins TRBV9 and TRBJ2-2; TRBD1 is a possible D gene (7 bases). The CDR3 extends over 16 amino acids. V lost 3 bases and J 2 bases, leaving 14 bases between the germline ends. CDR1 and CDR2 (germline): SGDLS, YYNGEE. CDR3 coding DNA: TGTGCCAGCAGCGACCAGGGGGGAGGCAACACCGGGGAGCTGTTTTTT. Amino acid sequence: CASSDQGGGNTGELFF.

This clone appeared a single time. The CDR3 sequence: CASSQLGAGTEAFF. DNA of the CDR3: TGCGCCAGCAGCCAACTGGGGGCAGGGACTGAAGCTTTCTTT. This sequence joins TRBV4-1 and TRBJ1-1; weak D call: TRBD1 (6 bases). Germline V gives CDR1 MGHRA, CDR2 YSYEKL. CDR3 length equals 14 residues. Deletions cut 2 bases from V and 5 bases from J, with 12 bases between.